Presented here are 3 T cell receptor beta chains from one specimen sequenced in a study of blood T cell repertoires in COVID-19. Sequencing used immunoSEQ multiplex PCR; TCRdb keeps in-frame clones, though not all of them. The sample holds fewer than 250,000 clones, 80% to 90% seen once. Sequencing was carried out using peripheral blood. The receptors here all came from a woman aged 70 to 79 with acute or convalescent COVID-19.

There are many counts of this clone. The rearrangement links TRBV18 to TRBJ1-6, with TRBD1 matching over 9 bases. V trimming: 1 base; J trimming: 8 bases; junction bases outside the gene matches: 3. Germline V lookup: CDR1 KGHSH, CDR2 LQKENI. This CDR3 is built from 15 residues. The CDR3 DNA follows: TGTGCCAGCTCACCACAGGACAGGGGTCATTCACCCCTCCACTTT. Translation gives CASSPQDRGHSPLHF. Drawing the rest from reference TRBV18 and TRBJ1-6, the complete variable domain is NAGVMQNPRHLVRRRGQEARLRCSPMKGHSHVYWYRQLPEEGLKFMVYLQKENIIDESGMPKERFSAEFPKEGPSILRIQQVVRGDSAAYFCASSPQDRGHSPLHFGNGTRLTVT.

V gene TRBV11-2 combines with J gene TRBJ1-2; 7 positions agree with TRBD1. The CDR3 spans 13 residues. The V gene end was trimmed by 3 bases and the J gene end by 7 bases; junction bases not matched to a gene: 5. Per germline, CDR1 SGHAT and CDR2 FQNNGV. The CDR3 DNA reads TGTGCCAGCAGCTTCGACAGGGAATCTGGCTACACCTTC. Residues: CASSFDRESGYTF.

The V gene is TRBV7-9, the J gene TRBJ1-1, with 7 bases matching TRBD1. Germline V gene lookup returns CDR1 SEHNR and CDR2 FQNEAQ (reference sequence). The V segment lost 1 base and the J segment 4 bases; nucleotides outside the gene matches: 9. The CDR3 is made up of 16 amino acids. The CDR3 region is CASSLGGTAAFTEAFF. CDR3 DNA: TGTGCCAGCAGCTTAGGGGGGACAGCTGCCTTCACTGAAGCTTTCTTT.